This T cell receptor beta chain came from a study of OX40 agonist ivuxolimab in advanced cancers. For the study in its entirety: Ivuxolimab was a fully human IgG2 agonistic monoclonal antibody targeting the costimulatory receptor OX40 (CD134). Intravenous ivuxolimab was administered to patients every 2 weeks at six dose levels: 0.01, 0.1, 0.3, 1.5, 3 and 10 mg/kg. Among the approximately 54 dose-escalation patients, 19 had hepatocellular carcinoma, 15 or so melanoma, 9 renal cell carcinoma and 9 head and neck cancer. A male proportion of approximately 83% and a mean age of approximately 61 years, ranging from roughly 23 to 85, were recorded for the dose-escalation cohort. Prior anti-PD-1, anti-PD-L1 or anti-CTLA-4 therapy was permitted, and 40% of dose-escalation patients had received checkpoint inhibitors. Three dose-escalation patients achieved partial responses, one with hepatocellular carcinoma and two with cutaneous melanoma. Peripheral TCRbeta sequencing was intended to test whether TCR sequence diversity was altered and clonal T-cell expansion was caused by ivuxolimab. The paper reports the monotherapy dose-escalation portion (N ≈ 50 patients) of the phase I ivuxolimab trial.

Genomic DNA was isolated from the sorted cells so that the TCRbeta CDR3 region could be sequenced. The immunoSEQ Assay was used for sequencing of TCRbeta CDR3 regions. TCRdb carries this immuneACCESS record with in-frame sequences only. Its versions omit some clonotypes, under half of them owing to an unresolved V gene in the studies checked, with the rest unexplained. The sample has 70,000 to 90,000 clones on record, approximately 87% of them singletons. The top ten hold under 8.5% of the sample. Deletion took 3 bases off V and 8 bases off J, with a span of 14 bases between the germline ends. The germline V gene (reference sequence) specifies MNHEY as CDR1 and SMNVEV as CDR2. The CDR3 starts with the cysteine, ends with the phenylalanine, and has 15 residues. Only the CDR3 part of the read is kept: 45 bases, read in frame from the first base. Regarding this clone: Its specific antigen is unknown. Base qualities are not provided; no much larger clone lies one nucleotide away.

The trial excluded patients who had a history of autoimmune disease or who were on systemic immunosuppression. Peripheral blood for TCR sequencing was drawn from every dose cohort at baseline, at cycle 4 day 1 and at cycle 7 day 1. The samples were drawn from a first-in-human, open-label, multicenter phase I dose-escalation trial of ivuxolimab. Adults with locally advanced or metastatic melanoma, renal cell, hepatocellular, or head and neck squamous cell carcinoma were enrolled in the trial. Before TCR sequencing, CD4+ and CD8+ T cells were separately sorted from peripheral blood. The investigation overall reported the following: Clonal expansion of both CD4+ and CD8+ blood T cells was observed from baseline to week 6 at doses 0.1 to 3.0 mg/kg. On average, CD8+ T cells showed more expanded clones than CD4+ T cells after ivuxolimab. The antigen specificity of the clonally expanded peripheral T cells was not determined. In the 0.1-3.0 mg/kg groups, partial responders had among the lowest normalized peripheral clonal expansion, particularly in CD8+ T cells. Low levels of normalized T-cell clonal expansion were also seen in some patients who did not respond.

The specimen comprised CD4+ or CD8+ T cells sorted from blood, sampled in a trial of the OX40 agonist ivuxolimab. This receptor was taken from an adult with an advanced solid tumor such as melanoma, head and neck, liver or kidney cancer. The sequence is built from TRBV27 and TRBJ1-6; the D region possibly corresponds to TRBD1 (5 bases align). Here is the DNA: TGTGCCAGCAGTTTCTGGGGCCCGGGGGATTCACCCCTCCACTTT. The resulting protein is CASSFWGPGDSPLHF.